This TCR beta chain was recorded in a study of blood T cell repertoires in COVID-19. Study-wide background: Material from acute and convalescent COVID-19 was sourced from the United States, Italy and Spain. In each case, the material was cDNA or gDNA derived from T cells, B-cell-depleted T cells, or PBMCs.

Original methodology: Estimated nucleated cell counts came from reference gene primer amplification. Libraries were prepared by immunoSEQ multiplex PCR; TCRdb keeps only in-frame clonotypes and omits some of them. V and J calls plus clone size are reproduced from that table; the DNA served to infer D and trimming. The repertoire holds under 95,000 clones, with roughly nine tenths as singletons. This clone was observed a few times. Germline CDR1 is MDHEN and CDR2 is SYDVKM. V trimming: 2 bases; J trimming: 0 bases; junction bases outside the gene matches: 9. The CDR3 has 18 amino acids. What was sequenced was peripheral blood. The clonotype was recovered from a man aged 60 to 69 with acute or convalescent COVID-19. This chain connects TRBV28 to TRBJ1-5; TRBD1 matches at 8 bases. In nucleotides, the CDR3 is TGTGCCAGCAGTTTAAGGTACAGGGGGATTTATAGCAATCAGCCCCAGCATTTT. Amino acid sequence: CASSLRYRGIYSNQPQHF.